The clone carrying this T cell receptor (beta chain) was seen only once. In the original processing: Amplified reference gene primers provided the basis for estimating nucleated cell counts. Some clones are missing from TCRdb's copy, which holds only in-frame ones; the method was immunoSEQ multiplex PCR. Clonal size and the V and J genes are those of that table, whereas D and trimming came from the DNA. The sample includes around 320,000 clones, 75% to 85% of them seen just once. The data derive from a study of blood T cell repertoires in COVID-19. Study-wide background: COVID-19 samples collected from the United States, Italy and Spain covered acute and convalescent phases. PBMCs, B-cell-depleted T cells, or T cells provided the cDNA or gDNA that made up the material.

The CDR3 is made up of 15 amino acids. Losses at the gene ends were 1 base for V and 4 bases for J; bases not matched to a gene: 4. CDR1 SGHTA and CDR2 FQGNSA come from the germline V gene. Sequencing was performed on peripheral blood. The receptor comes from a human donor in a cohort sampled during active COVID-19. The rearrangement links TRBV7-2 to TRBJ2-5; 9 bases fit TRBD2. The CDR3 DNA is TGTGCCAGCAGCTTAGTGGGGCGGGGGGGAGAGACCCAGTACTTC. Its translation is CASSLVGRGGETQYF.